The source of this TCR beta chain is a study of persistence of HIV-infected CD4 T cells. Study summary: The sample holds CD4+ T cells responsive to CMV or HIV-1 Gag.

A remark on this clone: Its antigen remains unidentified.

The CDR3 is made up of 13 amino acids. Trimming took 3 bases from V and 6 from J; bases not matched to a gene: 2. The immunoSEQ assay was version 4, run in survey mode. Using immunoSEQ multiplex PCR, the repertoire was profiled, and TCRdb retains in-frame clones only, with some absent. The profile shows roughly 30,000 clones, roughly 75% of them singletons. Stimulation used about 9.5 ug/mL lysate from CMV-infected fibroblasts. Memory cells lacking CD40L and CD69 with high CD45RO were sorted. For at least 4 years, plasma HIV-1 RNA was undetectable (<50 copies/mL). Stimulated PBMCs had first been depleted of CD8+ T cells.

This clonotype was sampled from an adult woman with HIV who was CMV-seropositive. The sequencing used CD4+ T cells sorted from PBMCs after approximately 19-hour stimulation, collected from a patient who received antiretroviral therapy. The J gene is TRBJ1-3, the V gene TRBV12-3 or TRBV12-4; 7 bases align to TRBD1. CDR3 sequence (DNA): TGTGCCAGCAGTTTGACAGGGATAAACACCATATATTTT. Its protein is CASSLTGINTIYF.